This TCR beta chain was recovered during a study of OX40 agonist ivuxolimab in advanced cancers. Study results and caveats: Clonal expansion was among the lowest in partial responders at 0.1-3.0 mg/kg, especially CD8+. The mean number of expanded clones was higher in CD8+ T cells than in CD4+. At doses 0.1 to 3.0 mg/kg, CD4+ and CD8+ clones expanded.

Germline V gene lookup returns CDR1 MNHEY and CDR2 SVGAGI. Trimming cost V 2 bases and J 2 bases, with 12 bases left between them. CDR3 size: 15 residues. This clone was counted many times. Its antigen is unidentified. Assay: immunoSEQ multiplex PCR; the TCRdb copy retains only in-frame clones and omits some. The sample lists 90,000 to 130,000 clones; about 91% were seen once. The sequencing here drew on CD4+ or CD8+ T cells sorted from blood, taken in a trial of the OX40 agonist ivuxolimab. The clonotype was recovered from an adult with an advanced solid tumor such as melanoma, head and neck, liver or kidney cancer. The chain recombines TRBV6-5 with TRBJ1-2; perhaps TRBD1 as D (6 bases). The chain's CDR3 is CASSYGAGANYGYTF. The CDR3 DNA sequence: TGTGCCAGCAGTTACGGGGCAGGGGCAAACTATGGCTACACCTTC.